This T cell receptor (beta chain) was captured by sequencing in a study of shared clonotypes between healthy human individuals (dated by TCRdb to 2020 to 2022). Broadly, across the study: The cohort included three men and two women between 18 and 49 years of age. To increase sequencing depth and limit assay-specific biases, different laboratories used diverse techniques to prepare libraries and sequence TCR repertoires. Each donor's leukapheresis produced roughly between roughly 0.85 and 9.5 billion PBMCs. Blood TCR repertoires of four to six healthy adults were deeply sequenced to estimate repertoire size and the extent of clonotype sharing between individuals. For each donor, CD4 naive and CD4 memory were each run on three plates, CD8 naive on two plates, and CD8 memory on one plate.

Paper-wide results and their limitations: Incomplete sequencing was indicated by rarefaction of sorted-subset datasets, despite the large sequencing depth. When four donors were compared, the shared fraction of clonotypes was around 5% for naive CD4, approximately 3.5% for naive CD8, more than 2% for memory CD4, and roughly 0.4% for memory CD8. Naive subsets generally had larger estimated clonotype richness than memory subsets. Only blood was sampled, and tissue TCR repertoires likely differ from those in blood. Pairwise subsampling led to the expectation that sequencing depth would affect the degree of clonotype sharing among donors. Higher generation probabilities were observed for clonotypes shared by all four sorted-subset donors than for non-shared clonotypes. The small number of donors limited the genetic and exposure-history diversity represented.

Healthy HIV-negative adults with no recently reported acute infections or vaccinations were included as donors. Every donor was a Caucasian adult residing in Nashville, Tennessee, USA. CD4+ T cells were enriched through magnetic negative selection, after which naive cells were positively selected on CD45RA and the remaining negative fraction served as the memory subset. After blood collection by leukapheresis, PBMCs were isolated using Ficoll-Histopaque density gradient centrifugation and then cryopreserved in the vapor phase of liquid nitrogen. Analytical flow cytometry was used to check the purity and quantity of every magnetically sorted T cell population. Each sorted fraction had its genomic DNA isolated and then quantified by UV absorbance on a Nanodrop 2000c. Regarding this clone: It lacks a known antigen. Base quality data are lacking; no much larger clone is found one base away.

Using the deep immunoSEQ assay, multiplex PCR amplified TCR CDR3 regions from genomic DNA. Extracted genomic DNA from each cell subset was distributed evenly across all wells of several immunoSEQ 96-well plates, and each plate was treated as a replicate. For sorted subsets, about 220 ng of genomic DNA, equivalent to around 30,000 T cell genomes, went into each replicate PCR. Purified libraries were measured with a Qubit 3.0 fluorometer, size-checked on a Bioanalyzer 2100, and measured again with the KAPA Library Quantification kit. Every immunoSEQ 96-well plate was sequenced on a dedicated single-read 150-cycle Illumina NextSeq 550 flow cell. The paper's data handling went like this. The immunoSEQ output contained only junctional sequences without quality scores, so filtering could not match that applied to full-length reads. To assign V/J genes and CDR3, sequences were annotated against IMGT germline references using PyIR, a Python wrapper for IgBLAST v1.9. Any read was removed if the V/J assignment was weak (E-value above 1e-6), the CDR3 was missing, or the read contained stop codons, out-of-frame junctions, or ambiguous translated residues. V3J clonotypes were defined as sequences sharing an identical inferred V gene, J gene, and CDR3 amino acid sequence. Percentage overlap between repertoires was computed as shared unique clonotypes divided by the size of the smaller repertoire. Richness of each repertoire was evaluated using RTK rarefaction, the Chao1 estimator, and Recon v2.1 estimates of unobserved clonotypes. Generation probabilities were computed with OLGA for all TCRbeta clonotypes obtained by the gDNA method from a few donors. TCRdb took over this immuneACCESS table, retaining in-frame rearrangements with V and J assigned. Such tables are incomplete; in checked studies, under half of the missing clones stem from an unresolved V gene, and the remainder is unexplained. V and J calls and clone size follow that table, whereas D and trimming were derived from the DNA. This sample lists roughly 330,000 clones; around 72% were detected once. The ten biggest clones cover 9% to 12% of the sample.

Spanning cysteine to phenylalanine, the CDR3 consists of 13 amino acids. CDR3 DNA is the only sequence kept; it has 39 bases, read in frame from the first base. Trimmed from V: 5 bases; trimmed from J: 4 bases; junction bases lacking a gene match: 4. Reading the germline V gene gives CDR1 SNHLY and CDR2 FYNNEI. Sequenced sample: memory CD4+ T cells sorted from blood. Explained via the paper, the cell subset or site label denotes: CD45RA-negative fraction. The V gene is TRBV2 and the J gene is TRBJ2-7; 8 central bases correspond to TRBD1. This TCR came from a man younger than 40 in good health. The CDR3 corresponds to CASSRTGTYEQYF. The DNA sequence follows: TGTGCCAGCAGTAGGACAGGGACTTACGAGCAGTACTTC.